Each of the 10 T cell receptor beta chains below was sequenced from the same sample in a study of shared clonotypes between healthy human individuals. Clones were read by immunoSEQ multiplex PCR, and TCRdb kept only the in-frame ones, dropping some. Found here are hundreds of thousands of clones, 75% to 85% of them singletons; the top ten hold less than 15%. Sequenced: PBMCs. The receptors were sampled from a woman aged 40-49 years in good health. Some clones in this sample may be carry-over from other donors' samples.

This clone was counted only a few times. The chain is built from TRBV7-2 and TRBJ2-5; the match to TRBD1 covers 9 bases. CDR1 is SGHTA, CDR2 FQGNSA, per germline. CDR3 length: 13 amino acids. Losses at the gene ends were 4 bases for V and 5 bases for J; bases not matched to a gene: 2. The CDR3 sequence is CASSSGQGETQYF. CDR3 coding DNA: TGTGCCAGCAGCTCCGGACAGGGGGAGACCCAGTACTTC.

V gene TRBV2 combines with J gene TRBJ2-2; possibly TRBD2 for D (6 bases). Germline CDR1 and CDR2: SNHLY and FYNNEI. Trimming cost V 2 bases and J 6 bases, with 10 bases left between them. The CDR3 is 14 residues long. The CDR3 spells CASSETGVPGELFF. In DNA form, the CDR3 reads TGTGCCAGCAGTGAAACGGGAGTCCCCGGGGAGCTGTTTTTT.

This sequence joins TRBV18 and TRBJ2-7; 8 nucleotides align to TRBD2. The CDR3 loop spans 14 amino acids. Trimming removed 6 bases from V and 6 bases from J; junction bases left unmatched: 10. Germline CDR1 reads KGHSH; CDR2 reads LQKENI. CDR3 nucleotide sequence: TGTGCCAGCTCCAGCGCGACTAGCGAGACCGAGCAGTACTTC. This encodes CASSSATSETEQYF.

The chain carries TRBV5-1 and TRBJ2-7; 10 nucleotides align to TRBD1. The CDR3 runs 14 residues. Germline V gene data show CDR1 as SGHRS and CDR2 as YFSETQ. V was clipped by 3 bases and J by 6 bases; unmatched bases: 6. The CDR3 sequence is CASSSRDRGSEQYF. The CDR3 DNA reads TGCGCCAGCAGCTCGAGGGACAGGGGTTCCGAGCAGTACTTC.

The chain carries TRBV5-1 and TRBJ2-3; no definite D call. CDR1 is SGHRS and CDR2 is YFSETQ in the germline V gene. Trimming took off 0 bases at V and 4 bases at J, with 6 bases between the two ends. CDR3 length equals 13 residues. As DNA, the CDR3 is TGCGCCAGCAGCTTGGATGTGGCAGATACGCAGTATTTT. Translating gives CASSLDVADTQYF.

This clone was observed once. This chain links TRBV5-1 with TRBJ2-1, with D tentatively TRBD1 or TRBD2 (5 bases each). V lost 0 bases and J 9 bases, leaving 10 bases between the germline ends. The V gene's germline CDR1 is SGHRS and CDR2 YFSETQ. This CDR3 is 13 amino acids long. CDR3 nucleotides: TGCGCCAGCAGCTTGGTCCCCGGGGCTGAGCAGTTCTTC. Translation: CASSLVPGAEQFF.

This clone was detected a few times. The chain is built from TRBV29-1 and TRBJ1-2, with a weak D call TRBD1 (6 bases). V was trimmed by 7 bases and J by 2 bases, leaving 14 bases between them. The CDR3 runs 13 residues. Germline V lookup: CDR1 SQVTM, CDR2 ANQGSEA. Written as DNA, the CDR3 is TGCAGCGCCCAACCAGGACAGAACTATGGCTACACCTTC. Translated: CSAQPGQNYGYTF. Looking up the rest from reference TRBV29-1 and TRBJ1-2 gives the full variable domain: SAVISQKPSRDICQRGTSLTIQCQVDSQVTMMFWYRQQPGQSLTLIATANQGSEATYESGFVIDKFPISRPNLTFSTLTVSNMSPEDSSIYLCSAQPGQNYGYTFGSGTRLTVV.

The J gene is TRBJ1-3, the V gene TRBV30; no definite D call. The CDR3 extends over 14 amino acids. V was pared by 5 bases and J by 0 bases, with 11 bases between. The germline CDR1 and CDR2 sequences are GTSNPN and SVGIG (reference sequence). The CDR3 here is CAWGKGDSGNTIYF. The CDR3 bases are TGTGCCTGGGGGAAAGGAGACTCTGGAAACACCATATATTTT.

The CDR3 bases are TGTGCCAGCAGTCCTGGGGCCACTAGCGGGTGGTTGGGTGAGCAGTTCTTC. Its translation is CASSPGATSGWLGEQFF. V gene TRBV2 combines with J gene TRBJ2-1; 9 nucleotides line up with TRBD2. The CDR3 has 17 residues. Germline values: CDR1 SNHLY, CDR2 FYNNEI. After removal of 5 bases from V and 9 bases from J, the junction contained 17 bases not matched to a gene.

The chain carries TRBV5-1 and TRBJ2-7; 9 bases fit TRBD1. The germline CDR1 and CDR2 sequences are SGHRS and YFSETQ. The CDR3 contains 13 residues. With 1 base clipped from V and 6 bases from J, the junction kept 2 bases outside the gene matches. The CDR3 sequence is CASSLTGGREQYF. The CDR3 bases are TGCGCCAGCAGCTTGACAGGGGGCCGCGAGCAGTACTTC.